These 7 T cell receptor beta chains were all obtained from the same sample, sequenced in a study of blood T cells in healthy people across ages. Primers used in a second PCR of roughly 6 to 12 cycles were a sample-barcoded 5' primer and a J-beta primer mix. TCRdb ran MiXCR on the 5' RACE reads and lists one entry per CDR3 protein. The sample lists about 1.8 million distinct CDR3 sequences, 49% occurring once. The sample taken for sequencing was blood. These TCRs come from a woman aged 40 to 50 in good health.

The V and J genes are TRBV4-2 and TRBJ2-3; 9 nucleotides agree with TRBD1. There are 16 residues in the CDR3. The germline CDR1 and CDR2 sequences are LGHNA and YNFKEQ. J lost 4 bases, V lost 0 bases, and 5 bases had no gene match. The CDR3, as DNA: TGTGCCAGCAGCCAAGAGGGGACAGGGAAATCAGATACGCAGTATTTT. Translating it yields CASSQEGTGKSDTQYF.

There are a few counts of this clonotype. This chain joins TRBV15 and TRBJ2-3, with unresolved D. The CDR3 totals 14 residues. The V end was cut by 4 bases, the J end by 0 bases, with 8 bases between. Germline CDR1 is LNHNV and CDR2 is YYDKDF (reference sequence). CDR3 nucleotides: TGTGCCACCAGCACCAGTTTGAGCACAGATACGCAGTATTTT. It encodes CATSTSLSTDTQYF.

This clonotype showed up many times. The chain recombines TRBV18 with TRBJ2-6; no definite D call. The CDR3 covers 14 residues. Between the trimmed V and J ends, which lost 0 bases and 4 bases, there was a span of 4 bases. Germline V gene sequence: CDR1 KGHSH, CDR2 LQKENI. The CDR3 coding sequence is TGTGCCAGCTCACCACCGGGAGGGGCCAACGTCCTGACTTTC. Translated: CASSPPGGANVLTF.

J is TRBJ2-1 and V is TRBV6-6; the D gene is possibly TRBD1 (6 bases). CDR1 MNHNY and CDR2 SVGAGI come from the germline V gene (reference sequence). The CDR3 loop spans 15 amino acids. The germline V and J ends were trimmed by 4 bases and 0 bases, with 10 bases remaining between them. This CDR3 is CASSSQGNSYNEQFF. The DNA of the CDR3 is TGTGCCAGCAGTTCACAGGGAAACTCCTACAATGAGCAGTTCTTC.

This clonotype was seen a handful of times. The chain combines TRBV11-2 with TRBJ2-4; perhaps TRBD2 as D (5 bases). This CDR3 has 16 amino acids. V dropped 4 bases and J dropped 3 bases, with 16 bases sitting between them. Germline V gene sequence: CDR1 SGHAT, CDR2 FQNNGV. The CDR3 is CASSSPGKEGKNIQYF. The CDR3 DNA reads as TGTGCCAGCAGCTCTCCGGGAAAAGAAGGCAAAAACATTCAGTACTTC.

This clonotype was detected a few times. J is TRBJ2-3 and V is TRBV11-3; no clear D gene. This CDR3 has 15 amino acids. The germline V and J ends were trimmed by 5 bases and 6 bases, with 18 bases remaining between them. CDR1 is SGHNT and CDR2 is YENEEA in the germline V gene. CDR3 in DNA: TGTGCCAGCAGCCATACGGTCGGACCCGGGGATACGCAGTATTTT. The encoded protein is CASSHTVGPGDTQYF.

The chain couples TRBV6-2 or TRBV6-3 to TRBJ1-5, with a possible D match to TRBD1 (5 bases). The CDR3 extends over 16 amino acids. V was pared by 4 bases and J by 5 bases, with 18 bases between. The germline V gene encodes CDR1 MNHEY and CDR2 SVGEGT. CDR3 bases: TGTGCCAGCAGTTTCTTCGAGGGGAAGGGAGATCAGCCCCAGCATTTT. Encoded protein: CASSFFEGKGDQPQHF.